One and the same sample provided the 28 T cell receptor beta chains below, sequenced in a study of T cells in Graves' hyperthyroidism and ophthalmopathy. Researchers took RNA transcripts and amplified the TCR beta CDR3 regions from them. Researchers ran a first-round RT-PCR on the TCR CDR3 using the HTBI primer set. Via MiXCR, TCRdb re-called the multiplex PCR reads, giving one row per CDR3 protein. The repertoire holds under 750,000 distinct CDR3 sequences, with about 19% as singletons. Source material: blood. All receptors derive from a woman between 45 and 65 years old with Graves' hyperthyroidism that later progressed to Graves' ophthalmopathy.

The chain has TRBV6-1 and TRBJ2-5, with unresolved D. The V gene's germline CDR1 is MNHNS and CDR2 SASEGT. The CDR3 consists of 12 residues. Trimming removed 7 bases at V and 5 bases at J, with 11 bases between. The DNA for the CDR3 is TGTGCCAGCAAAAGTGGTTTGGAGACCCAGTACTTC. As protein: CASKSGLETQYF.

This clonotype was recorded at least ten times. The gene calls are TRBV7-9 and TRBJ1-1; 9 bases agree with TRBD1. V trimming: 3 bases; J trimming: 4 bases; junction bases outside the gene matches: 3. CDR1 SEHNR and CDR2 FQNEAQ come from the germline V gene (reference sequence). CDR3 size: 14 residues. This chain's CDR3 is CASSFRQGGTEAFF. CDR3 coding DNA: TGTGCCAGCAGCTTTAGACAGGGGGGCACTGAAGCTTTCTTT.

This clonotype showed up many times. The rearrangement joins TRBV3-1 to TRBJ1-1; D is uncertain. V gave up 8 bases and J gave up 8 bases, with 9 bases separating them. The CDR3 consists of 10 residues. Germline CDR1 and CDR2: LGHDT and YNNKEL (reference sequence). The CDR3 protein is CASAPREAFF. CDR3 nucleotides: TGTGCCAGCGCCCCAAGGGAAGCTTTCTTT.

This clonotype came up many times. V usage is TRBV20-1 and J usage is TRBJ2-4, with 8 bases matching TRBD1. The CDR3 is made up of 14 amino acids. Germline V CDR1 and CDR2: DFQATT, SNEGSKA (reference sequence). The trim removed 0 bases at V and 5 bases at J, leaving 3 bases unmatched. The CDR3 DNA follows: TGCAGTGCTAGAGATATACAGGGGGAAAACATTCAGTACTTC. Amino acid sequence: CSARDIQGENIQYF.

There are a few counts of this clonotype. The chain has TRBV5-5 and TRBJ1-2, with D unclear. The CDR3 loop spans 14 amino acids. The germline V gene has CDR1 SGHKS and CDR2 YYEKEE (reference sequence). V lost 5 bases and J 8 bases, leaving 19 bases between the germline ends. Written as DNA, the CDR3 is TGTGCCAGCAGATCCGGGCCGCTCGTGGCCGGCTACACCTTC. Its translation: CASRSGPLVAGYTF.

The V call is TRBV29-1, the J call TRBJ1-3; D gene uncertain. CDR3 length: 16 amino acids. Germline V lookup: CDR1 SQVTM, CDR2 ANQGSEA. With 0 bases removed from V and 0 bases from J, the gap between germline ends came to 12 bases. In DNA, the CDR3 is TGCAGCGTTGAAGATCTTCGAGGAAGCTCTGGAAACACCATATATTTT. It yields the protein CSVEDLRGSSGNTIYF.

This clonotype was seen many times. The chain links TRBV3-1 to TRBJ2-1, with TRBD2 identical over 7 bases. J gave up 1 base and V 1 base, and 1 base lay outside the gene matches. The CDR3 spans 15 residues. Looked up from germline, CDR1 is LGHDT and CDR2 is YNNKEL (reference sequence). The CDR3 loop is CASSQVRGSYNEQFF. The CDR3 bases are TGTGCCAGCAGCCAAGTGCGGGGGTCCTACAATGAGCAGTTCTTC.

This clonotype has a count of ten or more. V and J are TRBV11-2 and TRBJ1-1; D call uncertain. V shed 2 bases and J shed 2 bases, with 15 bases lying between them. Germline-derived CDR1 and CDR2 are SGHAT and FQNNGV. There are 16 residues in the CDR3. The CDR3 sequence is CASSLYGGTSNTEAFF. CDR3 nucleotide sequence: TGTGCCAGCAGCTTATACGGCGGCACAAGCAACACTGAAGCTTTCTTT.

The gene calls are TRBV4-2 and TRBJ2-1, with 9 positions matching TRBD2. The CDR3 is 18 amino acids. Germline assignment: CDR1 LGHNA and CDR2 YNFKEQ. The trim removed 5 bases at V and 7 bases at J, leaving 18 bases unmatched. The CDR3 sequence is CASSSISTRGGGANEQFF. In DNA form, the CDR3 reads TGTGCCAGCAGCTCAATATCGACTAGGGGCGGGGGGGCAAATGAGCAGTTCTTC.

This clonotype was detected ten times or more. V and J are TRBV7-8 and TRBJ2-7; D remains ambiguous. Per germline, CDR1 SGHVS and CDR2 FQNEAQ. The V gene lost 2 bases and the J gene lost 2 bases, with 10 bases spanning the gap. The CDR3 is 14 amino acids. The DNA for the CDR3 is TGTGCCAGCAGCTTACTGACTGACGCCTACGAGCAGTACTTC. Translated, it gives CASSLLTDAYEQYF.

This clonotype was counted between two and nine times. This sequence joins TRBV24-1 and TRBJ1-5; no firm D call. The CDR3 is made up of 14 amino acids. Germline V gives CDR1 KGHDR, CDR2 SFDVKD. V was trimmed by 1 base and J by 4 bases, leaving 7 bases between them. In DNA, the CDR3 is TGTGCCACCAGTGATTTCGGCGAAAATCAGCCCCAGCATTTT. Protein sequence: CATSDFGENQPQHF.

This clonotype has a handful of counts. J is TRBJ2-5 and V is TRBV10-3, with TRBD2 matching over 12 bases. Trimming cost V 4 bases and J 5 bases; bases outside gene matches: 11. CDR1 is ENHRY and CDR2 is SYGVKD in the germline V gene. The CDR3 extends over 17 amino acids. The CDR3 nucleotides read TGTGCCATCAGTGGTGGAACTAGCGGGGGGCGGATTGAGACCCAGTACTTC. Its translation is CAISGGTSGGRIETQYF.

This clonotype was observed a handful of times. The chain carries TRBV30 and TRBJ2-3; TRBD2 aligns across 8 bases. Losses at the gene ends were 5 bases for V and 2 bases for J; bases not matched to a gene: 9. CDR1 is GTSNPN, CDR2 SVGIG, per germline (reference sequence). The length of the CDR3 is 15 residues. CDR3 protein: CAWGRGLENTDTQYF. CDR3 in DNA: TGTGCCTGGGGCAGGGGACTAGAAAACACAGATACGCAGTATTTT.

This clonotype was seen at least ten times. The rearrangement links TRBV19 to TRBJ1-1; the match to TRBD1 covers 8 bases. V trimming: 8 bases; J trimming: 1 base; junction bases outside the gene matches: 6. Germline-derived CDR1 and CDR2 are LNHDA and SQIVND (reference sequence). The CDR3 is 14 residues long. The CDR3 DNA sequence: TGTGCCAGTGAGTGGGGACAGGAGAACACTGAAGCTTTCTTT. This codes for CASEWGQENTEAFF.

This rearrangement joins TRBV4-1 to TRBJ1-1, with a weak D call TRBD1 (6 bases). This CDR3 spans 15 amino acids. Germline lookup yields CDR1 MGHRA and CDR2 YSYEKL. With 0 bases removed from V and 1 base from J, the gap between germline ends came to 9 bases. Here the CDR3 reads CASSQDEGGNTEAFF. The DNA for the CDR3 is TGCGCCAGCAGCCAAGATGAGGGGGGGAACACTGAAGCTTTCTTT.

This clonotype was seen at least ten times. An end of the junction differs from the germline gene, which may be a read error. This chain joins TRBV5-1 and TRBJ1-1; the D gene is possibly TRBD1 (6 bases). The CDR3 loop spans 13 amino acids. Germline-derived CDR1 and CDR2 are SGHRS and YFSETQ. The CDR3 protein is CASSLSGDTEAFF. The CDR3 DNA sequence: TGTGCCAGCAGCTTGTCAGGGGACACTGAAGCTTTCTTT.

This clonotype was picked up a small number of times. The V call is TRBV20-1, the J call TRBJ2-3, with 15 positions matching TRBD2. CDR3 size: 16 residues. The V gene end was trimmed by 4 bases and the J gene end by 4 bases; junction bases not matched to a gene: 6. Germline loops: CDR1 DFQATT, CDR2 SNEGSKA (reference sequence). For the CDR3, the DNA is TGCAGTGCTAACGGACTAGCGGGGGGGCTGTCAGATACGCAGTATTTT. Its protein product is CSANGLAGGLSDTQYF.

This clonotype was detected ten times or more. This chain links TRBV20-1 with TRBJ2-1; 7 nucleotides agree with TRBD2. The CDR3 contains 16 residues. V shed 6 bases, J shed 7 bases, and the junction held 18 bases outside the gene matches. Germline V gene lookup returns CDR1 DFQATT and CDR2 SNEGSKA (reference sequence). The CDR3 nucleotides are TGCAGTGCCCCAGGCTCAGCGGGATTCAAGCGTAATGAGCAGTTCTTC. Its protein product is CSAPGSAGFKRNEQFF.

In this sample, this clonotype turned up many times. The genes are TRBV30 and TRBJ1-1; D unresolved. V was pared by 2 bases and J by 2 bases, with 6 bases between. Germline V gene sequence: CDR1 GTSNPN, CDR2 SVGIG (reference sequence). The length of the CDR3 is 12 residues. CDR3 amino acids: CAWSHSNTEAFF. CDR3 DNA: TGTGCCTGGAGTCATTCTAACACTGAAGCTTTCTTT.

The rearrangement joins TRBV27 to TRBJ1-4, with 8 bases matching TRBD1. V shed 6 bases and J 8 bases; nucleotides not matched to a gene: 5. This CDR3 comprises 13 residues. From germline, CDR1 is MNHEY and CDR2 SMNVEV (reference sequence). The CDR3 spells CASRETGDEKLFF. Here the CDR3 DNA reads TGTGCCAGCAGGGAGACAGGGGACGAAAAACTGTTTTTT.

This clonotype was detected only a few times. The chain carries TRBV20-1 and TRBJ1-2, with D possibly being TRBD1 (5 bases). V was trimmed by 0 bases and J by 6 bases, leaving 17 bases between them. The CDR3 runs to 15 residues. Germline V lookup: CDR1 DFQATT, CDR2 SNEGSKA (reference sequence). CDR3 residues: CSARDWAGLFNGYTF. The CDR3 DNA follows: TGCAGTGCTAGAGATTGGGCAGGGTTGTTTAATGGCTACACCTTC.

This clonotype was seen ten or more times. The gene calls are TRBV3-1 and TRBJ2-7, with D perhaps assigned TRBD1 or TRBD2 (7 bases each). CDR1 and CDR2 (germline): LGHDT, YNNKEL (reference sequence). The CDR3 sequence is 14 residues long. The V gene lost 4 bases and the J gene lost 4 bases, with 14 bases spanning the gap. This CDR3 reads CASSRPGGEYEQYF. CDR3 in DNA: TGTGCCAGCAGCCGCCCAGGGGGGGAATACGAGCAGTACTTC.

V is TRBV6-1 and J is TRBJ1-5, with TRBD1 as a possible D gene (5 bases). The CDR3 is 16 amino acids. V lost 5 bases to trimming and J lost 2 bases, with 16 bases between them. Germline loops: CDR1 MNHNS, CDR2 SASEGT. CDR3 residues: CASSTSGGVGNQPQHF. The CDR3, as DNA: TGTGCCAGCAGTACCTCTGGGGGGGTTGGCAATCAGCCCCAGCATTTT.

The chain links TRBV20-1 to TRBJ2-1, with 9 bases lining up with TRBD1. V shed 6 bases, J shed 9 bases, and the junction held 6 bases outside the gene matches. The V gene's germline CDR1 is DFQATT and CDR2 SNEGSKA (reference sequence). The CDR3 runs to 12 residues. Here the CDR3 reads CSAQQGAVEQFF. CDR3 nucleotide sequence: TGCAGTGCCCAACAGGGGGCGGTTGAGCAGTTCTTC.

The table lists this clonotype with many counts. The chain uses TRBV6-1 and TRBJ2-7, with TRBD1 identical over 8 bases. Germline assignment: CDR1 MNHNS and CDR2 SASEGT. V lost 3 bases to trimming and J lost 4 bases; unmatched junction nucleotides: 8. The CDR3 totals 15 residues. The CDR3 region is CASSESQGAGYEQYF. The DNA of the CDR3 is TGTGCCAGCAGTGAGTCGCAGGGGGCTGGTTACGAGCAGTACTTC.

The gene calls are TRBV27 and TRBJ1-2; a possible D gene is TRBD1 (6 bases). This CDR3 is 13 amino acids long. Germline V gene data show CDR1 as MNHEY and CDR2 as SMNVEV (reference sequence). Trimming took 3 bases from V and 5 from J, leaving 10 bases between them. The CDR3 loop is CASSFDQGYGYTF. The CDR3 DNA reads TGTGCCAGCAGTTTTGACCAGGGGTATGGCTACACCTTC.

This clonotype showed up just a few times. The DNA for the CDR3 is TGTGCCAGCAGCGTAGGTCAGGGGCTTGGTGAAGCTTTCTTT. Encoded protein: CASSVGQGLGEAFF. The chain uses TRBV9 and TRBJ1-1; tentative D call: TRBD1 (6 bases). The V and J ends lost 0 bases and 7 bases respectively, with 13 bases between them. CDR1 SGDLS and CDR2 YYNGEE come from the germline V gene. The CDR3 totals 14 residues. The full variable domain, completed using reference TRBV9 and TRBJ1-1, is DSGVTQTPKHLITATGQRVTLRCSPRSGDLSVYWYQQSLDQGLQFLIQYYNGEERAKGNILERFSAQQFPDLHSELNLSSLELGDSALYFCASSVGQGLGEAFFGQGTRLTVV.

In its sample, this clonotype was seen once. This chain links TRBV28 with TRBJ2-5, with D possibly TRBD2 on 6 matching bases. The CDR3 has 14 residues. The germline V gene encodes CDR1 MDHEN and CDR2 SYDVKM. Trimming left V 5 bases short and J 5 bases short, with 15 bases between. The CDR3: CASSDSGTEETQYF. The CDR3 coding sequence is TGTGCCAGCAGTGATTCCGGGACTGAGGAGACCCAGTACTTC.